This TCR beta chain was sequenced during a study of OX40 agonist ivuxolimab in advanced cancers. The wider study: Ivuxolimab, an antibody that agonizes OX40 (CD134), was administered to the patients.

Measured with immunoSEQ multiplex PCR; TCRdb has only the in-frame clones, and not every one. This sample yields over 65,000 clones, of which approximately 86% are seen a single time; 1.5% to 2.5% belongs to the top ten. Baseline, cycle 4 day 1, and cycle 7 day 1 were the blood sampling points. The germline CDR1 and CDR2 sequences are SGHVS and FQNEAQ. The V segment lost 6 bases and the J segment 8 bases; nucleotides outside the gene matches: 10. CDR3 length: 15 residues. Study-wide results and limits: Expansion of clones was among the lowest in partial responders at 0.1-3.0 mg/kg. Some nonresponders additionally presented with little normalized T-cell clonal expansion.

A remark on this clone: The antigen remains undetermined.

Sequenced material: CD4+ or CD8+ T cells sorted from blood, taken in a trial of the OX40 agonist ivuxolimab. This chain uses TRBV7-8 with TRBJ2-1, with 10 nucleotides matching TRBD2. The sequence was obtained from an adult with an advanced solid tumor such as melanoma, head and neck, liver or kidney cancer. The CDR3 nucleotides read TGTGCCAGCAGAGCAGCGGGGGGGCCGTTGCATGAGCAGTTCTTC. Its protein is CASRAAGGPLHEQFF. Complete variable domain (other parts from reference TRBV7-8 and TRBJ2-1): GAGVSQSPRYKVAKRGQDVALRCDPISGHVSLFWYQQALGQGPEFLTYFQNEAQLDKSGLPSDRFFAERPEGSVSTLKIQRTQQEDSAVYLCASRAAGGPLHEQFFGPGTRLTVL.